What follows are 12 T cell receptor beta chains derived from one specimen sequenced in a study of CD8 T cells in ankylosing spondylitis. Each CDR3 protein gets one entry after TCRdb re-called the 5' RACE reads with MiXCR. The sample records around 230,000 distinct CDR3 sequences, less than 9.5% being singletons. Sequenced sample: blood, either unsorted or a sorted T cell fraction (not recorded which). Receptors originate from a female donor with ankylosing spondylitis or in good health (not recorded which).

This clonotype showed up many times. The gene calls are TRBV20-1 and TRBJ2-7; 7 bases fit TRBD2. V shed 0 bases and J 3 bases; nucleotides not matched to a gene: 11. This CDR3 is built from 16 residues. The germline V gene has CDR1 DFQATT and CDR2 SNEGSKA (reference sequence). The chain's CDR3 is CSARDLRLADHYEQYF. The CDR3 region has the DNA TGCAGTGCTAGAGATCTCCGGCTAGCGGATCACTACGAGCAGTACTTC.

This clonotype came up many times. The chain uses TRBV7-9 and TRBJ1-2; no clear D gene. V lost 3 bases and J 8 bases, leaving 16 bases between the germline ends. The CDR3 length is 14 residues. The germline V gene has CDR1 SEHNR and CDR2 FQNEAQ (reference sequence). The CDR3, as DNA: TGTGCCAGCAGCTTCGCGGGATCCCTGGCGGGCTACACCTTC. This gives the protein CASSFAGSLAGYTF.

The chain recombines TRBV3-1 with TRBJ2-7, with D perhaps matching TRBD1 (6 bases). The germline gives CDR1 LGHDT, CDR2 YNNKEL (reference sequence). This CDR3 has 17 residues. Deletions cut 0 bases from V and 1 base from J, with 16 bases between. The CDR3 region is CASSQDLPRQGSYEQYF. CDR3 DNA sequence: TGTGCCAGCAGCCAAGACCTCCCCCGGCAGGGGTCCTACGAGCAGTACTTC.

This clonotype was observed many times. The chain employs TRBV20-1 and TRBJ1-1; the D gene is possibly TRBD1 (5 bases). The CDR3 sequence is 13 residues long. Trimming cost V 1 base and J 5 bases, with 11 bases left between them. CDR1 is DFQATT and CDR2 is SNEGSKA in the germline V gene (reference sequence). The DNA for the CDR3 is TGCAGTGCTAGAGTAGGGGTCGGGACTGAAGCTTTCTTT. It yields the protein CSARVGVGTEAFF.

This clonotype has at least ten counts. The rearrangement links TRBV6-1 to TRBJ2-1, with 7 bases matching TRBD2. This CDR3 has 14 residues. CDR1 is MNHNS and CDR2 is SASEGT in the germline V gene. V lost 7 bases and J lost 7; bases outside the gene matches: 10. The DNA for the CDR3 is TGTGCCAGCAACCAACTAGCGAGGATGAATGAGCAGTTCTTC. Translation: CASNQLARMNEQFF.

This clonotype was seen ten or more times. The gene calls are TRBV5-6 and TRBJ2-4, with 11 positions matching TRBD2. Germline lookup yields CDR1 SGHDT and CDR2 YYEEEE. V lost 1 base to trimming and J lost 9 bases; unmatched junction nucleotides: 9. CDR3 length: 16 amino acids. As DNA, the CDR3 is TGTGCCAGCAGCTTGTTCCAGACTAGCGGGATCTTCATTCAGTACTTC. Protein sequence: CASSLFQTSGIFIQYF.

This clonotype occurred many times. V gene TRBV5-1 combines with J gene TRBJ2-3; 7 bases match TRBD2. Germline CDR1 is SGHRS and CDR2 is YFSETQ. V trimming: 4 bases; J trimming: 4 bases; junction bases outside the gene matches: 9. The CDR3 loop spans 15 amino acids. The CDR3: CASSRMSGMADTQYF. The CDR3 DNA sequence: TGCGCCAGCAGCAGGATGAGCGGGATGGCAGATACGCAGTATTTT.

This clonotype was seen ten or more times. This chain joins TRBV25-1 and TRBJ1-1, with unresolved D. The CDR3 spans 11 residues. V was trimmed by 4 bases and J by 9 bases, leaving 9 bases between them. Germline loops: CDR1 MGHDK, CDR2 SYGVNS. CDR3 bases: TGTGCCAGCAGTGCTGGACTTAAAGCTTTCTTT. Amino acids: CASSAGLKAFF.

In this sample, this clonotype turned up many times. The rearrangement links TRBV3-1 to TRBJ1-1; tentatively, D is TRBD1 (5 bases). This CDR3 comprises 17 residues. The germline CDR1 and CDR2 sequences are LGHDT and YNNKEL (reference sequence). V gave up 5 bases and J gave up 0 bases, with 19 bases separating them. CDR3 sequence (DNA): TGTGCCAGCAGCTCGCCACGGGACCCTTTCATGAACACTGAAGCTTTCTTT. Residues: CASSSPRDPFMNTEAFF.

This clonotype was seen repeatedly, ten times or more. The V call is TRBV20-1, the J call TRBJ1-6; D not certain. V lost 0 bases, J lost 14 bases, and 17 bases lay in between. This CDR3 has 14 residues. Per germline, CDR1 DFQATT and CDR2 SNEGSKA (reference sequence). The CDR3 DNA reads TGCAGTGCTAGAGACGGGCAGACGTTCTCTACCCTCCACTTT. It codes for CSARDGQTFSTLHF.

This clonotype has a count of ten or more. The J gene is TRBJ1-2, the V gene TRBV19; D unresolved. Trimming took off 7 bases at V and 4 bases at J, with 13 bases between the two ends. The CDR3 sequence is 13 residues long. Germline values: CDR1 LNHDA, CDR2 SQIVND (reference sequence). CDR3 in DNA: TGTGCCAGTACGGCAGGAAAGATCTATGGCTACACCTTC. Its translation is CASTAGKIYGYTF.

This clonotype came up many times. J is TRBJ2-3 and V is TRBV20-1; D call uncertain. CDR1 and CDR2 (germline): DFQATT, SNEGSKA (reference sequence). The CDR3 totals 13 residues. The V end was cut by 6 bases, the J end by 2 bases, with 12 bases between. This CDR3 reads CSARRSVTDTQYF. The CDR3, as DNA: TGCAGTGCCCGTCGATCCGTCACAGATACGCAGTATTTT.